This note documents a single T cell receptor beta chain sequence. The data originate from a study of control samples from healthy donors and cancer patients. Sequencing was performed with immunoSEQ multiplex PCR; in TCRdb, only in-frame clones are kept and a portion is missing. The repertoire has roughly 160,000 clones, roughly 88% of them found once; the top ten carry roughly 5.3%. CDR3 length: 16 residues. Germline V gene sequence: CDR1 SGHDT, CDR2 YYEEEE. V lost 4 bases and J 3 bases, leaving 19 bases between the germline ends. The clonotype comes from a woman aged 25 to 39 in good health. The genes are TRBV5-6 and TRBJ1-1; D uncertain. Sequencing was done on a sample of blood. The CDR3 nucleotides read TGTGCCAGCAGCCGGCGTTACACCACGGCGGACACTGAAGCTTTCTTT. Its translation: CASSRRYTTADTEAFF.